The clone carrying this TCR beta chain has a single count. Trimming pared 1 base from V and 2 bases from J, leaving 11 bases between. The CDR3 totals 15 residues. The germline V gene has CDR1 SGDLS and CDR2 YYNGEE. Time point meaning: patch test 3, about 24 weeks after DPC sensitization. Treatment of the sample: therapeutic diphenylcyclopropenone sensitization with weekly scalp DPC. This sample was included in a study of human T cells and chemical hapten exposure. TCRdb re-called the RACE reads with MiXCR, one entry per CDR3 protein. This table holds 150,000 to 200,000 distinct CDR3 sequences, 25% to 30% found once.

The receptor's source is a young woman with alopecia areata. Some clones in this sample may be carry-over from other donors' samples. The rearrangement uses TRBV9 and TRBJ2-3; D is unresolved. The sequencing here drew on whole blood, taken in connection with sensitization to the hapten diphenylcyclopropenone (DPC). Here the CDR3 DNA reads TGTGCCAGCAGCGTATTCCCAGGTATCACAGATACGCAGTATTTT. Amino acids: CASSVFPGITDTQYF.